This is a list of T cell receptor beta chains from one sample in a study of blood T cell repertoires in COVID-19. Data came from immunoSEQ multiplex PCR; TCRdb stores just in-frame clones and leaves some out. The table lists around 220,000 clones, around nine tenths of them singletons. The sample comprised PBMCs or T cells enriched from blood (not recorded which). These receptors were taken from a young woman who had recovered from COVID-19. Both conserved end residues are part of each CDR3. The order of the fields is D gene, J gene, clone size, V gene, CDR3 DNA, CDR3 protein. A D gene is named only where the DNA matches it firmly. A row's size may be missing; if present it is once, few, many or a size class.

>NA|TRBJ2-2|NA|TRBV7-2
TGTGCCAGCAGCTTAACTAGATTGGACGGGGAGCTGTTTTTT
CASSLTRLDGELFF
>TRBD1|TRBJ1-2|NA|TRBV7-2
TGTGCCAGCAGCTTAACCCCAGGGGGCAGTAACTATGGCTACACCTTC
CASSLTPGGSNYGYTF
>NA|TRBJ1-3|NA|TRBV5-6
TGTGCCAGCAGCTTGGCCTTCCAGGGGCCAGGAAACACCATATATTTT
CASSLAFQGPGNTIYF
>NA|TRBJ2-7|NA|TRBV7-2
TGTGCCAGCAGCTCGAAGCGGGCCTACGAGCAGTACTTC
CASSSKRAYEQYF
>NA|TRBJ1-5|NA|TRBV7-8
TGTGCCAGCAGCTCCGGGGGTGTCAATCAGCCCCAGCATTTT
CASSSGGVNQPQHF
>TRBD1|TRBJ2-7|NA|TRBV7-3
TGTGCCAGCAGCCCGCGTCCCGGGACAGTGTACGAGCAGTACTTC
CASSPRPGTVYEQYF
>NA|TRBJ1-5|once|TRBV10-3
TGTGCCATCAGTGCTGGGCAGGAGGATCAGCCCCAGCATTTT
CAISAGQEDQPQHF
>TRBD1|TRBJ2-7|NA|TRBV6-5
TGTGCCAGCATGGTAGCCGGGACAGGGGGCTACGAGCAGTACTTC
CASMVAGTGGYEQYF
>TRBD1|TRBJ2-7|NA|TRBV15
TGTGCCACCAGCAGAGGGGACAGGGCCTACGAGCAGTACTTC
CATSRGDRAYEQYF
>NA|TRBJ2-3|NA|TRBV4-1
TGCGCCAGCAGCCAACCCCACACAGATACGCAGTATTTT
CASSQPHTDTQYF
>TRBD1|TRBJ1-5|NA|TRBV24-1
TGTGCCATCGGGACAGGGAATCAGCCCCAGCATTTT
CAIGTGNQPQHF
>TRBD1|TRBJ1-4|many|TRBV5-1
TGCGCCAGCCTAGACAGGGGTGAAAAACTGTTTTTT
CASLDRGEKLFF